This T cell receptor beta chain was identified during a study of T cells in Graves' hyperthyroidism and ophthalmopathy. Overall study: Peripheral blood collection took place at initial diagnosis, before any treatment.

Any patient presenting with uncontrolled infection, other autoimmune disease, pregnancy or lactation was left out. Each 10 ml fresh peripheral blood draw supplied the PBMCs. V was clipped by 5 bases and J by 4 bases; unmatched bases: 9. The length of the CDR3 is 16 residues. Germline lookup yields CDR1 MDHEN and CDR2 SYDVKM. The source material, RNA transcripts, was used to amplify TCR beta CDR3 regions. The HTBI primer set was used in a first-round RT-PCR of the TCR CDR3. TCRdb re-analysed the multiplex PCR reads in MiXCR, keeping a single row per CDR3 protein. Of about 560,000 distinct CDR3 sequences in the sample, around 16% are singletons; the top ten hold 7.3%.

This TCR was recovered from a woman aged 25 to 39 with Graves' hyperthyroidism. The rearrangement joins TRBV28 to TRBJ2-2; 8 bases agree with TRBD1. The material sequenced was blood. The CDR3 nucleotides are TGTGCCAGCAGTCTACCAGACAGGGGTTCCACCGGGGAGCTGTTTTTT. This encodes CASSLPDRGSTGELFF.